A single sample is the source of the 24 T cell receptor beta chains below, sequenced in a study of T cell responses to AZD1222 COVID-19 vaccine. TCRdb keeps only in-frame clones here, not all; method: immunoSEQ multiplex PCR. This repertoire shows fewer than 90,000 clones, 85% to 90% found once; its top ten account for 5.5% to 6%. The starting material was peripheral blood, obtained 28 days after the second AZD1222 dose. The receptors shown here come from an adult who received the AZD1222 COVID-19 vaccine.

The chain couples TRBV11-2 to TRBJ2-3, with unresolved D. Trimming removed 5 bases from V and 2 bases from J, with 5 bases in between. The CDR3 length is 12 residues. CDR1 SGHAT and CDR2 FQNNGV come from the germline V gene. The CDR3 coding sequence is TGTGCCAGCAGCCTTTACACAGATACGCAGTATTTT. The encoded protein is CASSLYTDTQYF.

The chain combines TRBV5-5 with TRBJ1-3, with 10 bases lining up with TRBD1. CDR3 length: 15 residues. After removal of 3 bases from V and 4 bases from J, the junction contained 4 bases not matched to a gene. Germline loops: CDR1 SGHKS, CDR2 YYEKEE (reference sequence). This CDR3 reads CASSWGQGPGNTIYF. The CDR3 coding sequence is TGTGCCAGCAGCTGGGGACAGGGGCCGGGAAACACCATATATTTT.

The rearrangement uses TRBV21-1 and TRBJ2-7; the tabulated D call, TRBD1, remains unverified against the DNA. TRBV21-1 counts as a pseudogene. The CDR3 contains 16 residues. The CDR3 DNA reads TGTGCCAGCAGCAAAGGCCCCGCACCAGGTAGGAACGAGCAGTACTTC. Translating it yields CASSKGPAPGRNEQYF.

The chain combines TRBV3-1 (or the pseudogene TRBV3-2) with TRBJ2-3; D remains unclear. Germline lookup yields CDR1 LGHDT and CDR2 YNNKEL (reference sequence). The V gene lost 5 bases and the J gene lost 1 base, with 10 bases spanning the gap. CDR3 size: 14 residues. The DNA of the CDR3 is TGTGCCAGCAGCTCCGGTTGGGGCACAGATACGCAGTATTTT. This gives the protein CASSSGWGTDTQYF.

The CDR3 loop reads CASSYGQVAIMGYTF. As DNA, the CDR3 is TGTGCCAGCAGTTACGGACAGGTGGCCATAATGGGCTACACCTTC. The gene calls are TRBV6-5 and TRBJ1-2, with TRBD1 identical over 7 bases. This CDR3 spans 15 amino acids. V lost 2 bases to trimming and J lost 8 bases; unmatched junction nucleotides: 11. CDR1 is MNHEY, CDR2 SVGAGI, per germline.

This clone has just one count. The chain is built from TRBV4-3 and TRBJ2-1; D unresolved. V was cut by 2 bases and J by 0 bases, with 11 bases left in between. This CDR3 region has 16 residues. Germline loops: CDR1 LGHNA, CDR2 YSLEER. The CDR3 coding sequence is TGCGCCAGCAGCCAAAACTTCGAAACCTCCTACAATGAGCAGTTCTTC. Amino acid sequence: CASSQNFETSYNEQFF.

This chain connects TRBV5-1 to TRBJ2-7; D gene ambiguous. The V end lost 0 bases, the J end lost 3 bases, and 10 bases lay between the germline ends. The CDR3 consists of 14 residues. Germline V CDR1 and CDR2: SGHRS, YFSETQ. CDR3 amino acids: CASSLDELVYEQYF. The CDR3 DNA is TGCGCCAGCAGCTTGGACGAATTAGTCTACGAGCAGTACTTC.

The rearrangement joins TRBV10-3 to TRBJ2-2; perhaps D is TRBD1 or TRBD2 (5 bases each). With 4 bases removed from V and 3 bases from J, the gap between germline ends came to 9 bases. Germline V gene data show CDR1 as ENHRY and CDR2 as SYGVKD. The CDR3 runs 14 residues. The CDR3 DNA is TGTGCCATCAGTGGTCGAGGGGACACCGGGGAGCTGTTTTTT. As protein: CAISGRGDTGELFF.

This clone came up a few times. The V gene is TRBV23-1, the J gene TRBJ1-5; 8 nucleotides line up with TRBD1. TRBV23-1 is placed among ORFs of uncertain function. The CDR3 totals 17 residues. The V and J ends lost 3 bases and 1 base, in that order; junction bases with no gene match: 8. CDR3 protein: CASSHYPTGVSNQPQHF. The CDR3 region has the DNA TGCGCCAGCAGTCATTACCCGACAGGGGTCAGCAATCAGCCCCAGCATTTT.

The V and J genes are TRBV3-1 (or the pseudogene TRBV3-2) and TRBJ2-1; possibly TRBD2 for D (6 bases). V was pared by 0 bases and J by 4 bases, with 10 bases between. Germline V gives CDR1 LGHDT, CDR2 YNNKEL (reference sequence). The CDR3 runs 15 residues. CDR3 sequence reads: CASSQDTGVYNEQFF. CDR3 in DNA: TGTGCCAGCAGCCAAGATACGGGGGTATACAATGAGCAGTTCTTC.

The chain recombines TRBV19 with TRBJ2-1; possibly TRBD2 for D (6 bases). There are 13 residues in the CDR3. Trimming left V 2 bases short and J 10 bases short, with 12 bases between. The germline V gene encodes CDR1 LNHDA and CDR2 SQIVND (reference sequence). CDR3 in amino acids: CASSISPGLEQFF. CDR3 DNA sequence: TGTGCCAGTAGTATATCCCCGGGACTCGAGCAGTTCTTC.

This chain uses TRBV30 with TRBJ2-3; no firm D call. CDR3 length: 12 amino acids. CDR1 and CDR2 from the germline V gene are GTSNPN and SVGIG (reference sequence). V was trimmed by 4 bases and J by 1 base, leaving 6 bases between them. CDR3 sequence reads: CAWKGGTDTQYF. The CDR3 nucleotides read TGTGCCTGGAAAGGCGGCACAGATACGCAGTATTTT. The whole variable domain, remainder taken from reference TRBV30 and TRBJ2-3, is SQTIHQWPATLVQPVGSPLSLECTVEGTSNPNLYWYRQAAGRGLQLLFYSVGIGQISSEVPQNLSASRPQDRQFILSSKKLLLSDSGFYLCAWKGGTDTQYFGPGTRLTVL.

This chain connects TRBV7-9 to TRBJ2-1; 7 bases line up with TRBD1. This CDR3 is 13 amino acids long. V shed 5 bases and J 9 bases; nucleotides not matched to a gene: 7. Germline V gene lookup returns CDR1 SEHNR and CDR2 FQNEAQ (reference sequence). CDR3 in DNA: TGTGCCAGCAGCCAGACAGGGTTTATTGAGCAGTTCTTC. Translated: CASSQTGFIEQFF.

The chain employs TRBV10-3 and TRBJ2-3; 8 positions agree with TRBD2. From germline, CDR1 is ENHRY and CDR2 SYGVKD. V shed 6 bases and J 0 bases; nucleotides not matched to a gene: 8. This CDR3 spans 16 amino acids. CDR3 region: CAIRGGERGSTDTQYF. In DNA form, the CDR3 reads TGTGCCATCAGGGGCGGGGAGCGGGGGAGCACAGATACGCAGTATTTT.

CDR3 coding DNA: TGTGCCAGTAGTATAGGCCGGGGGGATGAGCAGTTCTTC. Translating it yields CASSIGRGDEQFF. The J gene is TRBJ2-1, the V gene TRBV19; the match to TRBD2 covers 7 bases. V shed 1 base, J shed 8 bases, and the junction held 2 bases outside the gene matches. CDR1 is LNHDA and CDR2 is SQIVND in the germline V gene (reference sequence). The CDR3 extends over 13 amino acids.

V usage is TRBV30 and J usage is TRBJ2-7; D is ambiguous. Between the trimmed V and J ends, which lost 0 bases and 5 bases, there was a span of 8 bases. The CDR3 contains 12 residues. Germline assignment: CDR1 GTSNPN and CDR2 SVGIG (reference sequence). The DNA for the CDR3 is TGTGCCTGGAGTGTATACAGCCACGAGCAGTACTTC. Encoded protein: CAWSVYSHEQYF.

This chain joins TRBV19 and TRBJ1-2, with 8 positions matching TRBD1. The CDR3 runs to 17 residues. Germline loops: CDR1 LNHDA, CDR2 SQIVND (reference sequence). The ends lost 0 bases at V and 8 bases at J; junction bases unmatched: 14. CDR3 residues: CASSIDLTQGASGGYTF. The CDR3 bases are TGTGCCAGTAGTATAGATCTCACGCAGGGGGCGTCAGGCGGCTACACCTTC.

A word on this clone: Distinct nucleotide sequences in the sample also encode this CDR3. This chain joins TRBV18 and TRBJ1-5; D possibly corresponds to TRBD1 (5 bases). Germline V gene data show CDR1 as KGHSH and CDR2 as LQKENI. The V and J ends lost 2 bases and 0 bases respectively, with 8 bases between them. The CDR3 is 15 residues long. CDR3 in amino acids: CASSPTGDSNQPQHF. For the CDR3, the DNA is TGTGCCAGCTCACCAACAGGTGATAGCAATCAGCCCCAGCATTTT. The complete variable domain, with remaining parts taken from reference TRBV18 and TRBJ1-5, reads NAGVMQNPRHLVRRRGQEARLRCSPMKGHSHVYWYRQLPEEGLKFMVYLQKENIIDESGMPKERFSAEFPKEGPSILRIQQVVRGDSAAYFCASSPTGDSNQPQHFGDGTRLSIL.

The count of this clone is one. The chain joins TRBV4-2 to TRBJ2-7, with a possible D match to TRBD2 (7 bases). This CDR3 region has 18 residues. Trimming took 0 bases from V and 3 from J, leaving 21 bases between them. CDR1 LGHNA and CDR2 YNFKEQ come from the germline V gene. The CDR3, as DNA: TGTGCCAGCAGCCAAGAGTCGGGTATGGCGGGGGCCCTCTACGAGCAGTACTTC. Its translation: CASSQESGMAGALYEQYF.

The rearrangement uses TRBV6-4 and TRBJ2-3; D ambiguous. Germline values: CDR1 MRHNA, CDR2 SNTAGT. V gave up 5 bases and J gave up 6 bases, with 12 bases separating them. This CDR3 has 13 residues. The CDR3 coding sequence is TGTGCCAGCAGTCCCCTATTTGGGGATACGCAGTATTTT. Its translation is CASSPLFGDTQYF.

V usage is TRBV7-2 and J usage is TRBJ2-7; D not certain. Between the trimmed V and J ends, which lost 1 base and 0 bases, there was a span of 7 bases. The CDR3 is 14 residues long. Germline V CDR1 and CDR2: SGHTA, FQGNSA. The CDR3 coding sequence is TGTGCCAGCAGCTTAGGGAGAAGCTCCTACGAGCAGTACTTC. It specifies CASSLGRSSYEQYF.

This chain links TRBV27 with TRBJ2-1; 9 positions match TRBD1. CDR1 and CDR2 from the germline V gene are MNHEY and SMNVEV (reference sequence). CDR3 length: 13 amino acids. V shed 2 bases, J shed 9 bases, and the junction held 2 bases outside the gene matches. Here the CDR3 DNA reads TGTGCCAGCAGTTTAGGGACAGGGAGTGAGCAGTTCTTC. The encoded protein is CASSLGTGSEQFF.

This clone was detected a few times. CDR3 region: CASSLQHTSNQPQHF. CDR3 nucleotide sequence: TGTGCCAGCAGTTTACAACATACTAGCAATCAGCCCCAGCATTTT. The V call is TRBV28, the J call TRBJ1-5; D gene unclear. Germline CDR1 reads MDHEN; CDR2 reads SYDVKM. The CDR3 contains 15 residues. The V gene lost 2 bases and the J gene lost 0 bases, with 8 bases spanning the gap.

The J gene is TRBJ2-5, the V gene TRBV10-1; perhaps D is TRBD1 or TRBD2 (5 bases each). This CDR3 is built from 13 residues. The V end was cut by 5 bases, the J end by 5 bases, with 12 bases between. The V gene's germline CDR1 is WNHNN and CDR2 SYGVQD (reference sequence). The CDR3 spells CASSKNGDETQYF. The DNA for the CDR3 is TGCGCCAGCAGTAAGAACGGGGACGAGACCCAGTACTTC.